Shown below are 11 T cell receptor beta chains from a single sample sequenced in a study of shared clonotypes between healthy human individuals. TCRdb keeps only in-frame clones here, not all; method: immunoSEQ multiplex PCR. The profile shows about 480,000 clones, 60% to 80% of them singletons. Sequenced sample: PBMCs. These receptors were taken from a woman in her thirties or forties in good health. Some clones in this sample may be carry-over from other donors' samples.

This clone was recorded only once. Since a far larger clone is one base different, this is likely a read error. Other nucleotide sequences from this sample produce the same CDR3. The genes are TRBV5-4 and TRBJ2-7; 8 nucleotides line up with TRBD2. Looked up from germline, CDR1 is SGHNT and CDR2 is YYREEE (reference sequence). V trimming: 4 bases; J trimming: 5 bases; junction bases outside the gene matches: 14. This CDR3 is 16 amino acids long. The CDR3 bases are TGTGCCAGCAGCCCCCTCCCGGGCGCGGGAGGCGACGAGCAGTACTTC. Protein product: CASSPLPGAGGDEQYF.

As to this clone: This may be a read error, as it is one base from a much larger clone. CDR3 in amino acids: CASSWGQGGSYEQYF. DNA for the CDR3: TGTGCCAGCAGCTGGGGACAGGGTGGCTCATACGAGCAGTACTTC. This chain uses TRBV5-4 with TRBJ2-7; 9 bases agree with TRBD1. The germline V gene has CDR1 SGHNT and CDR2 YYREEE (reference sequence). CDR3 length: 15 residues. V dropped 3 bases and J dropped 4; count of bases not matched to a gene: 8.

V gene TRBV28 combines with J gene TRBJ1-2; the D is unclear. Germline lookup yields CDR1 MDHEN and CDR2 SYDVKM. Between the trimmed V and J ends, which lost 2 bases and 7 bases, there was a span of 8 bases. The CDR3 totals 12 residues. DNA of the CDR3: TGTGCCAGCAGTTTAGTCGGGATTGGCTACACCTTC. This translates into CASSLVGIGYTF.

The chain is built from TRBV5-1 and TRBJ2-7; 13 bases match TRBD2. CDR1 and CDR2 from the germline V gene are SGHRS and YFSETQ. Losses at the gene ends were 4 bases for V and 0 bases for J; bases not matched to a gene: 7. This CDR3 spans 17 amino acids. The CDR3, as DNA: TGCGCCAGCAGCCAGGGACTAGCGGGATCGAGCTCCTACGAGCAGTACTTC. Translated: CASSQGLAGSSSYEQYF.

The gene calls are TRBV11-1 and TRBJ2-3; maybe TRBD1 (6 bases). Germline CDR1 and CDR2: SGHAT and FQDESV (reference sequence). This CDR3 region has 18 residues. Deletions cut 5 bases from V and 0 bases from J, with 21 bases between. The CDR3 coding sequence is TGTGCCAGCAGCAGCGAACCGGGGACAAGTTGGAGCACAGATACGCAGTATTTT. It is translated as CASSSEPGTSWSTDTQYF.

The chain joins TRBV19 to TRBJ2-7; 8 nucleotides line up with TRBD1. Germline CDR1 and CDR2: LNHDA and SQIVND (reference sequence). CDR3 length equals 13 residues. Trimming removed 4 bases from V and 6 bases from J; junction bases left unmatched: 5. CDR3 in amino acids: CASSTTGVGEQYF. As DNA, the CDR3 is TGTGCCAGTAGTACGACAGGGGTCGGCGAGCAGTACTTC.

The chain has TRBV7-2 and TRBJ2-1; the match to TRBD2 covers 7 bases. Trimming removed 5 bases from V and 0 bases from J; junction bases left unmatched: 7. Germline lookup yields CDR1 SGHTA and CDR2 FQGNSA. This CDR3 is built from 16 residues. This CDR3 is CASSPTSVSSYNEQFF. CDR3 sequence (DNA): TGTGCCAGCAGCCCTACTAGCGTAAGCTCCTACAATGAGCAGTTCTTC.

The gene calls are TRBV27 and TRBJ2-2; D is perhaps TRBD2 (5 bases). Germline assignment: CDR1 MNHEY and CDR2 SMNVEV (reference sequence). This CDR3 spans 17 amino acids. Trimming stripped 5 bases from V and 0 bases from J, with 16 bases between. CDR3 DNA: TGTGCCAGCAGTCGGTACCCCAGCGGAGCGAACACCGGGGAGCTGTTTTTT. It codes for CASSRYPSGANTGELFF.

The V gene is TRBV4-1, the J gene TRBJ2-1; weak D call: TRBD1 (5 bases). The germline CDR1 and CDR2 sequences are MGHRA and YSYEKL. The CDR3 runs 14 residues. Trimming shortened V by 1 base and J by 4 bases, and 8 bases separated the two germline ends. CDR3 residues: CASSQGRQYNEQFF. In DNA, the CDR3 is TGCGCCAGCAGCCAAGGTAGACAGTACAATGAGCAGTTCTTC.

In the case of this clone: At one boundary the junction diverges from the germline segment, which might be a read error. The chain has TRBV6-6 and TRBJ2-5; possibly TRBD2 for D (6 bases). The CDR3 has 16 residues. Germline CDR1 and CDR2: MNHNY and SVGAGI (reference sequence). This CDR3 is CASSQGVPGLPYEQHF. DNA of the CDR3: TGTGCCAGCAGTCAAGGGGTGCCGGGACTCCCCTACGAGCAGCACTTC.

V gene TRBV2 combines with J gene TRBJ2-2; 9 nucleotides agree with TRBD1. The V gene's germline CDR1 is SNHLY and CDR2 FYNNEI. This CDR3 contains 15 residues. V was clipped by 7 bases and J by 2 bases; unmatched bases: 5. The CDR3 nucleotides read TGTGCCAGCACCCGGGACAGGGCAAACACCGGGGAGCTGTTTTTT. This translates into CASTRDRANTGELFF.